The 19 T cell receptor beta chains below come from one sample, sequenced in a study of siplizumab effects on memory and regulatory T cells (dated by TCRdb to about 2019). Library method: the immunoSEQ multiplex PCR assay. TCRdb re-hosts the immuneACCESS table, in-frame sequences only. Its copies lack some clones; in the studies checked, an unresolved V gene accounts for under half of them, and the cause for the rest is not known. Within this sample are about 110,000 clones, with around 93% of them counted one time only. The top ten clones comprise about 0.32% of the sample. The sample was CD4+ T cells sorted from blood. These TCRs come from a human donor in good health.

This rearrangement joins TRBV19 to TRBJ2-7; possible D gene TRBD2, 6 bases. The V gene lost 3 bases and the J gene lost 0 bases, with 12 bases spanning the gap. Germline-derived CDR1 and CDR2 are LNHDA and SQIVND (reference sequence). This CDR3 comprises 15 residues. CDR3 in amino acids: CASSMGRGTSYEQYF. The CDR3 DNA reads TGTGCCAGTAGTATGGGGCGGGGCACCTCCTACGAGCAGTACTTC. Based on the CDR3 plus reference TRBV19 and TRBJ2-7, the full variable domain is DGGITQSPKYLFRKEGQNVTLSCEQNLNHDAMYWYRQDPGQGLRLIYYSQIVNDFQKGDIAEGYSVSREKKESFPLTVTSAQKNPTAFYLCASSMGRGTSYEQYFGPGTRLTVT.

As DNA, the CDR3 is TGCGCCAGCAGTCAATCGATTTCCCCACGAGACACCAGTTATTTCCCCTACGAGCAGTACTTC. Translation gives CASSQSISPRDTSYFPYEQYF. The rearrangement uses TRBV23-1 and TRBJ2-7; the D is unclear. TRBV23-1 belongs to the ORF category, with a function that is uncertain. There are 21 residues in the CDR3. Trimming removed 0 bases at V and 2 bases at J, with 29 bases between.

V and J are TRBV30 and TRBJ1-2; D is unclear. V gave up 0 bases and J gave up 8 bases, with 13 bases separating them. There are 13 residues in the CDR3. Per the germline V gene, CDR1 is GTSNPN and CDR2 is SVGIG (reference sequence). The CDR3 sequence is CAWSVNLGGGYTF. In nucleotides, the CDR3 is TGTGCCTGGAGTGTAAATCTGGGTGGCGGCTACACCTTC.

The chain carries TRBV29-1 and TRBJ2-5; D remains ambiguous. Trimming pared 5 bases from V and 4 bases from J, leaving 8 bases between. CDR1 is SQVTM, CDR2 ANQGSEA, per germline. The CDR3 length is 11 residues. CDR3 coding DNA: TGCAGCGTTAGTGAGGTAGAGACCCAGTACTTC. Translating it yields CSVSEVETQYF. Filled out from reference TRBV29-1 and TRBJ2-5, the complete variable domain reads SAVISQKPSRDICQRGTSLTIQCQVDSQVTMMFWYRQQPGQSLTLIATANQGSEATYESGFVIDKFPISRPNLTFSTLTVSNMSPEDSSIYLCSVSEVETQYFGPGTRLLVL.

CDR3 DNA: TGTGCCAGCAGCGAACGGAGTTCGGGGGAGCTGTTTTTT. Protein sequence: CASSERSSGELFF. V usage is TRBV11-3 and J usage is TRBJ2-2; D gene unclear. Germline assignment: CDR1 SGHNT and CDR2 YENEEA. The ends were cut back, 5 bases at V and 8 bases at J, with 12 bases in the middle. This CDR3 is built from 13 residues.

The chain joins TRBV29-1 to TRBJ2-2; 9 bases are shared with TRBD1. The V and J ends lost 0 bases and 5 bases, in that order; junction bases with no gene match: 16. The CDR3 runs 19 residues. Germline V gives CDR1 SQVTM, CDR2 ANQGSEA. CDR3 residues: CSVEDTPGQGIGRTGELFF. The DNA of the CDR3 is TGCAGCGTTGAAGACACACCGGGACAGGGAATTGGGAGGACCGGGGAGCTGTTTTTT.

This rearrangement joins TRBV4-1 to TRBJ2-7; TRBD2 matches 8 bases. The CDR3 is 14 residues long. Germline lookup yields CDR1 MGHRA and CDR2 YSYEKL. V gave up 2 bases and J gave up 12 bases; unmatched junction bases: 12. CDR3 bases: TGCGCCAGCAGCCAACATAGCGGGGCGGTCGGGCCGTACTTC. Translated, it gives CASSQHSGAVGPYF.

The chain links TRBV29-1 to TRBJ1-2, with TRBD1 matching over 9 bases. Per germline, CDR1 SQVTM and CDR2 ANQGSEA. Trimming took 0 bases from V and 7 from J; bases not matched to a gene: 9. The CDR3 extends over 15 amino acids. The CDR3 spells CSVEDLGQGFFGYTF. The DNA for the CDR3 is TGCAGCGTTGAAGACCTAGGACAGGGGTTTTTTGGCTACACCTTC.

The chain has TRBV5-4 and TRBJ1-1, with 9 bases aligning to TRBD1. The V gene's germline CDR1 is SGHNT and CDR2 YYREEE (reference sequence). There are 14 residues in the CDR3. Trimming took 4 bases from V and 10 from J; bases not matched to a gene: 11. The chain's CDR3 is CASSPGTGLGVAFF. CDR3 coding DNA: TGTGCCAGCAGCCCCGGGACAGGGCTCGGGGTAGCTTTCTTT. Full variable domain (rest looked up from reference TRBV5-4 and TRBJ1-1): ETGVTQSPTHLIKTRGQQVTLRCSSQSGHNTVSWYQQALGQGPQFIFQYYREEENGRGNFPPRFSGLQFPNYSSELNVNALELDDSALYLCASSPGTGLGVAFFGQGTRLTVV.

This clone was detected once. The DNA of the CDR3 is TGTGCCAGCAGTGAAGAGAGGGGCTATGGCTACACCTTC. Translation: CASSEERGYGYTF. V is TRBV25-1 and J is TRBJ1-2; D perhaps matches TRBD1 (5 bases). Deletions cut 2 bases from V and 4 bases from J, with 8 bases between. Germline values: CDR1 MGHDK, CDR2 SYGVNS. This CDR3 has 13 amino acids.

CDR3 amino acids: CAWSFFRRLEAFF. CDR3 DNA: TGTGCCTGGAGTTTTTTCCGGAGGCTTGAAGCTTTCTTT. This chain connects TRBV30 to TRBJ1-1; no reliable D call. This CDR3 spans 13 amino acids. V lost 2 bases, J lost 7 bases, and 14 bases lay in between. In germline, CDR1 is GTSNPN, CDR2 SVGIG (reference sequence).

V is TRBV5-4 and J is TRBJ2-5; D unclear. The DNA end favors TRBJ2-7, so the J call may be wrong. The CDR3 loop spans 14 amino acids. Germline V gene lookup returns CDR1 SGHNT and CDR2 YYREEE (reference sequence). The CDR3 DNA is TGTGCCAGCAGCTTGGCAGGCTATTCCTACGAGCAGTACTTC. This gives the protein CASSLAGYSYEQYF.

The chain has TRBV5-1 and TRBJ1-4; a possible D gene is TRBD1 (5 bases). The CDR3 length is 15 residues. Germline V gene sequence: CDR1 SGHRS, CDR2 YFSETQ. V lost 1 base to trimming and J lost 6 bases, with 13 bases between them. CDR3 sequence reads: CASSLTSGDHEKLFF. The CDR3 DNA sequence: TGCGCCAGCAGCTTGACTTCCGGGGACCATGAAAAACTGTTTTTT.

The chain carries TRBV5-6 and TRBJ1-4; D unclear. V lost 4 bases and J lost 6, with 13 bases in between. The CDR3 extends over 14 amino acids. Germline V CDR1 and CDR2: SGHDT, YYEEEE. CDR3 coding DNA: TGTGCCAGCAGCGCAGACATTAACGATGAAAAACTGTTTTTT. Translated: CASSADINDEKLFF.

This clone was detected once. This chain uses TRBV7-2 with TRBJ2-5; TRBD1 matches 7 bases. J lost 4 bases, V lost 1 base, and 6 bases had no gene match. Germline V lookup: CDR1 SGHTA, CDR2 FQGNSA. The CDR3 is made up of 15 amino acids. DNA for the CDR3: TGTGCCAGCAGCTTAGGGAACAGGGGCTTAGAGACCCAGTACTTC. Residues: CASSLGNRGLETQYF.

The chain links TRBV5-4 to TRBJ1-5, with D maybe TRBD1 (5 bases). The germline gives CDR1 SGHNT, CDR2 YYREEE (reference sequence). The germline V and J ends were trimmed by 4 bases and 5 bases, with 10 bases remaining between them. The CDR3 loop spans 13 amino acids. The CDR3 DNA is TGTGCCAGCAGCGCGGGAGGGGATCAGCCCCAGCATTTT. Amino acids: CASSAGGDQPQHF.

The chain has TRBV30 and TRBJ1-1; no firm D call. CDR1 and CDR2 (germline): GTSNPN, SVGIG (reference sequence). The V end was cut by 4 bases, the J end by 5 bases, with 17 bases between. The CDR3 runs to 14 residues. The CDR3 DNA sequence: TGTGCCTGGATACGATACTCGATAGAGACTGAAGCTTTCTTT. Translation gives CAWIRYSIETEAFF.

The CDR3 sequence is CASSPGWGVYEQYF. CDR3 DNA: TGTGCCAGCAGCCCCGGGTGGGGGGTTTACGAGCAGTACTTC. The chain employs TRBV11-3 and TRBJ2-7; tentative D call: TRBD2 (6 bases). The germline V and J ends were trimmed by 5 bases and 4 bases, with 15 bases remaining between them. The CDR3 spans 14 residues. Germline CDR1 and CDR2: SGHNT and YENEEA. Filled out from reference TRBV11-3 and TRBJ2-7, the complete variable domain reads EAGVVQSPRYKIIEKKQPVAFWCNPISGHNTLYWYLQNLGQGPELLIRYENEEAVDDSQLPKDRFSAERLKGVDSTLKIQPAELGDSAVYLCASSPGWGVYEQYFGPGTRLTVT.

V is TRBV30 and J is TRBJ1-5; TRBD1 matches 8 bases. Germline V gene lookup returns CDR1 GTSNPN and CDR2 SVGIG (reference sequence). The V gene end was trimmed by 3 bases and the J gene end by 5 bases; junction bases not matched to a gene: 3. This CDR3 has 13 amino acids. The DNA for the CDR3 is TGTGCCTGGAGCCTGGGACAGGATCAGCCCCAGCATTTT. This encodes CAWSLGQDQPQHF.